This T cell receptor beta chain stems from a study of T cells expressing NK-cell markers. Overall study context: The authors derived TCR beta repertoires from sorted CD3+CD56+NKG2C+, CD3+CD56+NKG2C- and CD3+CD56-NKG2C+ T cells. Seven of the eight sequenced donors were classified as HCMV-seropositive, and one was classified as seronegative.

Germline lookup yields CDR1 SGHVS and CDR2 FNYEAQ. The CDR3 sequence is 17 residues long. TCRdb reworked the 5' RACE reads into one entry per CDR3 protein, no DNA. The repertoire table contains over 350,000 distinct CDR3 sequences. Study findings and constraints: These clonotypes, the leaders elsewhere, also led the CD3+CD56-NKG2C+ fraction in a few donors. In more than five donors, dominant CD3+CD56+NKG2C+ clonotypes ranked among the top 10 CD8+ clonotypes.

In regard to this clonotype: The antigen is undetermined.

Sequencing used blood T cells: a sorted CD56 or NKG2C T cell subset, CD4+ or CD8+ T cells, or bulk PBMC T cells (not recorded which). This chain joins TRBV7-6 and TRBJ2-2; the TCRdb call, TRBD2, lacks DNA for checking. This clonotype originated in a woman aged 45-65 years in good health. CDR3 protein: CASTQMLAGSNTGELFF.